These 15 T cell receptor beta chains came from one sample sequenced in a study of cytomegalovirus exposure and HLA in healthy donors. Use of 60 Vbeta and 13 Jbeta primers characterized the PCR. Some clones are missing from TCRdb's copy, which holds only in-frame ones; the method was immunoSEQ multiplex PCR. The sample consists of about 150,000 clones, over 60% of them appearing once. The sample comprised PBMCs. The receptors here all came from a man between 35 and 55 years old in good health and CMV-seropositive.

The rearrangement uses TRBV2 and TRBJ2-3; D is possibly TRBD1 (6 bases). Per the germline V gene, CDR1 is SNHLY and CDR2 is FYNNEI. This CDR3 spans 15 amino acids. The V and J ends lost 4 bases and 1 base respectively, with 12 bases between them. Written as DNA, the CDR3 is TGTGCCAGCAGTGGCCAGGGGACGGGCACAGATACGCAGTATTTT. Its protein product is CASSGQGTGTDTQYF.

This sequence joins TRBV11-2 and TRBJ1-2; D uncertain. The CDR3 contains 13 residues. V shed 5 bases and J shed 2 bases, with 9 bases lying between them. Germline CDR1 is SGHAT and CDR2 is FQNNGV. The CDR3 region is CASSPARNYGYTF. The CDR3 DNA reads TGTGCCAGCAGCCCCGCCCGGAACTATGGCTACACCTTC.

The CDR3: CSVGGPADYGYTF. The CDR3, as DNA: TGCAGCGTTGGTGGCCCGGCGGACTATGGCTACACCTTC. The chain links TRBV29-1 to TRBJ1-2; no reliable D call. The CDR3 covers 13 residues. CDR1 SQVTM and CDR2 ANQGSEA come from the germline V gene. Trimming pared 4 bases from V and 3 bases from J, leaving 12 bases between.

This clone was counted a few times. The chain links TRBV11-1 to TRBJ2-1; 7 positions agree with TRBD2. The CDR3 extends over 16 amino acids. The V segment lost 0 bases and the J segment 5 bases; nucleotides outside the gene matches: 7. Germline V gene lookup returns CDR1 SGHAT and CDR2 FQDESV (reference sequence). The DNA for the CDR3 is TGTGCCAGCAGCTTAGCCCTGGGCGGGACTAACAATGAGCAGTTCTTC. This sequence encodes CASSLALGGTNNEQFF. The full variable domain, its missing parts supplied by reference TRBV11-1 and TRBJ2-1, is EAEVAQSPRYKITEKSQAVAFWCDPISGHATLYWYRQILGQGPELLVQFQDESVVDDSQLPKDRFSAERLKGVDSTLKIQPAELGDSAMYLCASSLALGGTNNEQFFGPGTRLTVL.

CDR3 coding DNA: TGCGCCAGCAGCTCCCGCCGGGACAGGGGGATTCATAAGCAGTTCTTC. It yields the protein CASSSRRDRGIHKQFF. V and J are TRBV5-1 and TRBJ2-1; 11 bases align to TRBD1. J lost 11 bases, V lost 3 bases, and 13 bases had no gene match. The germline V gene has CDR1 SGHRS and CDR2 YFSETQ. The CDR3 loop spans 16 amino acids.

J is TRBJ2-7 and V is TRBV6-1; 9 nucleotides agree with TRBD1. In germline, CDR1 is MNHNS, CDR2 SASEGT. After removal of 7 bases from V and 6 bases from J, the junction contained 7 bases not matched to a gene. CDR3 length: 13 amino acids. CDR3 residues: CASNIRQGGEQYF. The CDR3 bases are TGTGCCAGCAACATAAGACAGGGGGGCGAGCAGTACTTC.

This chain links TRBV30 with TRBJ1-1, with 7 bases identical to TRBD1. The V segment lost 0 bases and the J segment 4 bases; nucleotides outside the gene matches: 5. This CDR3 is 14 amino acids long. The germline CDR1 and CDR2 sequences are GTSNPN and SVGIG (reference sequence). This CDR3 is CAWSVQAGGTEAFF. CDR3 bases: TGTGCCTGGAGTGTACAGGCAGGGGGCACTGAAGCTTTCTTT.

The rearrangement links TRBV6-5 to TRBJ2-7, with 11 bases identical to TRBD2. The J segment lost 6 bases and the V segment lost 0 bases, leaving 7 bases of the junction unmatched. The CDR3 contains 16 residues. The germline CDR1 and CDR2 sequences are MNHEY and SVGAGI. The CDR3 DNA follows: TGTGCCAGCAGTTACTCAGGGACTAGCGGAGGTGGCGAGCAGTACTTC. This translates into CASSYSGTSGGGEQYF.

The chain couples TRBV29-1 to TRBJ2-3, with TRBD2 identical over 10 bases. V trimming: 5 bases; J trimming: 0 bases; junction bases outside the gene matches: 5. Germline values: CDR1 SQVTM, CDR2 ANQGSEA. The CDR3 contains 15 residues. The CDR3 sequence: CSVWGLATSTDTQYF. For the CDR3, the DNA is TGCAGCGTTTGGGGACTAGCGACTAGCACAGATACGCAGTATTTT.

The chain joins TRBV5-1 to TRBJ1-1; D is undetermined. Germline CDR1 and CDR2: SGHRS and YFSETQ. CDR3 length: 15 residues. Trimming removed 5 bases at V and 2 bases at J, with 16 bases between. CDR3 residues: CASSQAENINTEAFF. CDR3 in DNA: TGCGCCAGCAGTCAGGCCGAGAATATAAACACTGAAGCTTTCTTT.

This clone has only a few counts. At one end the junction does not follow the germline gene, possibly because of a read error. V usage is TRBV7-9 and J usage is TRBJ2-7; no clear D. CDR3 length equals 15 residues. The germline V gene encodes CDR1 SEHNR and CDR2 FQNEAQ (reference sequence). CDR3 sequence reads: CASSQVHGAGYEQYF. Here the CDR3 DNA reads TGCGCCAGCAGCCAAGTGCACGGAGCCGGCTACGAGCAGTACTTC.

The J gene is TRBJ2-7, the V gene TRBV4-3; TRBD2 is a possible D gene (6 bases). Germline V gene lookup returns CDR1 LGHNA and CDR2 YSLEER. CDR3 length equals 15 residues. V dropped 0 bases and J dropped 6 bases, with 15 bases sitting between them. CDR3 bases: TGCGCCAGCAGCCAAGAGGCCCTTCGGGGAGGCGAGCAGTACTTC. Protein: CASSQEALRGGEQYF.

The chain employs TRBV5-1 and TRBJ2-1, with 7 positions matching TRBD1. Germline loops: CDR1 SGHRS, CDR2 YFSETQ. This CDR3 has 14 amino acids. V lost 4 bases, J lost 0 bases, and 1 base stayed unmatched. The DNA of the CDR3 is TGCGCCAGCAGCCAGGGGGACTCCTACAATGAGCAGTTCTTC. Translating it yields CASSQGDSYNEQFF. Full variable domain (missing parts from reference TRBV5-1 and TRBJ2-1): KAGVTQTPRYLIKTRGQQVTLSCSPISGHRSVSWYQQTPGQGLQFLFEYFSETQRNKGNFPGRFSGRQFSNSRSEMNVSTLELGDSALYLCASSQGDSYNEQFFGPGTRLTVL.

The rearrangement joins TRBV2 to TRBJ2-7; no reliable D call. The germline CDR1 and CDR2 sequences are SNHLY and FYNNEI. Trimming took off 1 base at V and 6 bases at J, with 4 bases between the two ends. The CDR3 runs to 11 residues. The CDR3 reads CASSEVSEQYF. The CDR3 nucleotides are TGTGCCAGCAGTGAAGTCTCCGAGCAGTACTTC.

This clone appeared a few times. The genes are TRBV7-6 and TRBJ1-1; a weak D match, TRBD1 (5 bases). The length of the CDR3 is 16 residues. The ends were cut back, 4 bases at V and 0 bases at J, with 15 bases in the middle. Germline CDR1 is SGHVS and CDR2 is FNYEAQ. The CDR3 bases are TGTGCCAGCAGCTCCCGTGAGGCAGGGATGAACACTGAAGCTTTCTTT. This sequence encodes CASSSREAGMNTEAFF. Together with reference TRBV7-6 and TRBJ1-1, the CDR3 gives the full variable domain: GAGVSQSPRYKVTKRGQDVALRCDPISGHVSLYWYRQALGQGPEFLTYFNYEAQQDKSGLPNDRFSAERPEGSISTLTIQRTEQRDSAMYRCASSSREAGMNTEAFFGQGTRLTVV.